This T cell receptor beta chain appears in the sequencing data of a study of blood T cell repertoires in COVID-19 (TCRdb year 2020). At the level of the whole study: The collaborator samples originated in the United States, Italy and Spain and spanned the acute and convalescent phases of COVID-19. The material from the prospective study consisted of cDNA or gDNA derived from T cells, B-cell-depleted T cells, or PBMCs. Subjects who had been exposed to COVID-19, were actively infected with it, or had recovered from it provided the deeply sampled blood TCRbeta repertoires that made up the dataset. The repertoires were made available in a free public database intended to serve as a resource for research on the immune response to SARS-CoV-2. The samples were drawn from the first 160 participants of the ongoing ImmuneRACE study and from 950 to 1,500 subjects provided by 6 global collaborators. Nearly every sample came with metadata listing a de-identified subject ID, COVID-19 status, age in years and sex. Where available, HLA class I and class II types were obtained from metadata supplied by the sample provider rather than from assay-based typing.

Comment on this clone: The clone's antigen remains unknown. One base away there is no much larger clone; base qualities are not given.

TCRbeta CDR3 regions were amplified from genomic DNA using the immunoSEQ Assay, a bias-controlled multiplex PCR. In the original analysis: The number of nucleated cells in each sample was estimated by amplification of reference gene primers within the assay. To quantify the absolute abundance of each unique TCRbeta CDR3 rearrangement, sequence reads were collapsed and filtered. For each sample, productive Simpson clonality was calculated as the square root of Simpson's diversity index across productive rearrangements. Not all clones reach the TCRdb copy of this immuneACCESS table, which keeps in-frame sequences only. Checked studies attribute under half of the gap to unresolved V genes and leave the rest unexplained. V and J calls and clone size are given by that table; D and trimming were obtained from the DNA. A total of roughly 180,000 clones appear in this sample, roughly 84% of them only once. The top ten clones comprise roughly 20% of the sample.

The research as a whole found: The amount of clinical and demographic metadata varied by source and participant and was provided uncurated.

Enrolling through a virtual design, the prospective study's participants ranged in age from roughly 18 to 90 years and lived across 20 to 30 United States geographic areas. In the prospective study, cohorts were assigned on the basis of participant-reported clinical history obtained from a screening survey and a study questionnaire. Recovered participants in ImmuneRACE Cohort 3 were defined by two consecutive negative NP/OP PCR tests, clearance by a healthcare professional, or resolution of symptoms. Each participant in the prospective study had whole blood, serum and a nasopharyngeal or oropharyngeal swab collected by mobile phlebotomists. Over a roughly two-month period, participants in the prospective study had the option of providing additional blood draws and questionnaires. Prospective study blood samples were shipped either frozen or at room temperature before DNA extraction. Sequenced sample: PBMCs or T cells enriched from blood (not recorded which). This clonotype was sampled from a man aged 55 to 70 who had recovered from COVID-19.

The CDR3 reads as follows: CATSRLDRGLNSPLHF. The bases are TGTGCCACCAGCAGACTCGACAGGGGGCTTAATTCACCCCTCCACTTT. The rearranged chain carries TRBV15 and TRBJ1-6, and TRBD1 aligns with 10 junction nucleotides. The CDR3 holds 16 amino acids from the cysteine to the phenylalanine. Of all the DNA, just the CDR3 is kept, 48 bases in frame from base 1. Germline trimming: 2 bases from V, 6 bases from J; junction bases outside gene matches: 4. From a lookup of the germline V gene (reference sequence), CDR1 and CDR2 are LNHNV and YYDKDF.